This T cell receptor (beta chain) was recovered during a study of PD-L1 blockade in urothelial cancer. Study context: The number of prior chemotherapy regimens per patient was 0 to 3. Samples came from 3 weeks, at the second dose, and 6 weeks into treatment.

The data were produced by immunoSEQ multiplex PCR, yet TCRdb's version contains in-frame clones alone and is incomplete. Of roughly 52,000 clones detected, roughly 84% appear once; the ten largest clones hold 1% to 1.5%. As for time point: pretreatment peripheral blood. Between 1 and 8 samples per patient were obtained, pretreatment and on-treatment. CDR1 is SGHAT, CDR2 FQNNGV, per germline. Trimming took off 6 bases at V and 5 bases at J, with 16 bases between the two ends. The CDR3 loop spans 14 amino acids. V and J are TRBV11-2 and TRBJ1-2; D is possibly TRBD1 (6 bases). Sample: PBMCs, taken around atezolizumab (anti-PD-L1) treatment. This TCR was sampled from a man aged 50-59 years with urothelial cancer. The CDR3 region has the DNA TGTGCCAGCAGAACTTTAACAGGGTATTATGGCTACACCTTC. Protein product: CASRTLTGYYGYTF.